This TCR beta chain comes out of a study of CD8 T cells in Susac syndrome. General observations from the study: The relatively small number of individuals in the TCR sequencing and HLA analysis was acknowledged by the study.

Random hexamers served to reverse transcribe about 0.5 to 1 ug RNA. Amplification of TCR beta CDR3 spanned 54 Vbeta and 13 Jbeta via immunoSEQ multiplex PCR. TCRdb called the immunoSEQ multiplex PCR reads again in MiXCR, with one record for every CDR3 protein. The sample shows 100,000 to 150,000 distinct CDR3 sequences, around 94% of them seen only once. As controls, healthy donors matched for age and sex were used. The authors negatively isolated CD8+ and CD4+ T cells and FACS-enriched TEMRA cells. For this clonotype: Its antigen is undetermined.

Germline values: CDR1 LNHDA, CDR2 SQIVND (reference sequence). The CDR3 sequence is 16 residues long. V lost 4 bases to trimming and J lost 1 base; unmatched junction nucleotides: 7. Source material: CD4+ T cells from PBMCs. This TCR was sampled from a human donor in good health. The genes are TRBV19 and TRBJ2-1, with 7 bases aligning to TRBD2. The CDR3 DNA reads as TGTGCCAGTAGTAGAACTCACGGGGGGTCCTACAATGAGCAGTTCTTC. It translates to CASSRTHGGSYNEQFF.